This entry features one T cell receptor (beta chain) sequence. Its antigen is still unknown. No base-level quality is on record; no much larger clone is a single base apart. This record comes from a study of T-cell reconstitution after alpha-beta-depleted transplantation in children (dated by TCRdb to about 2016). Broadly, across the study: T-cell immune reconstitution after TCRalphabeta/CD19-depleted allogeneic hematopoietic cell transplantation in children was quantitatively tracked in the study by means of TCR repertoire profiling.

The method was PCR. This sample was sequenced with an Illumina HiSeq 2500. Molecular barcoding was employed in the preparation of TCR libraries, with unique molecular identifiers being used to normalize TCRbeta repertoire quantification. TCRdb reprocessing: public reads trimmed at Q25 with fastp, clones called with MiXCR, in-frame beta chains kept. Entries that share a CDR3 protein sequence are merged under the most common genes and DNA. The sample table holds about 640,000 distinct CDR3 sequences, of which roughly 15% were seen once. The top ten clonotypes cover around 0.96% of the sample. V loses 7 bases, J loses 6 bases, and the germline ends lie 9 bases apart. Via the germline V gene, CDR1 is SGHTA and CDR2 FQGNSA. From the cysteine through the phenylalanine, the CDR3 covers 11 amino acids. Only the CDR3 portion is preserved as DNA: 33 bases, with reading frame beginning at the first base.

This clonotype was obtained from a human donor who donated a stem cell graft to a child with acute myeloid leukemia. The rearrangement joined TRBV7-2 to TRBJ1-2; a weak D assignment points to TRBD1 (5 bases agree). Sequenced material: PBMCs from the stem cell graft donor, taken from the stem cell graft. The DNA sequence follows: TGTGCCAGCACCGAGGGGAATGGCTACACCTTC. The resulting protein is CASTEGNGYTF.